The sequence of this T cell receptor (beta chain) was determined in a study of blood T cells in healthy people across ages (dated by TCRdb to 2015 to 2017). Broadly, across the study: In model experiments, roughly one uniquely barcoded TCR beta cDNA molecule per two T cells was captured by template switching. The donors were split into four age groups: young (average around 16 years), middle-aged (around 37), aged (about 62) and long-lived (82). For two donors (one aged 18 to 30 and one aged 80 or older), the study analyzed two additional independent replicas of 1 million unique cDNA reads from the same blood draw. Using deep sequencing normalized with unique cDNA molecular identifiers, the study measured how TCR beta repertoire diversity changes with age. General study outcomes and caveats: As age increased, observed TCR beta diversity per million T cells dropped in a roughly linear way, and a significant reduction was already evident by age about 40. Compared with the aged group, the long-lived group had more naive CD4+ T cells, fewer expanded clones and increased TCR diversity, a pattern suggesting age selection. Conclusive comparison of naive and antigen-experienced compartments was prevented by the profiling of bulk unsorted PBMCs. Observed TCR beta diversity correlated strongly with the percentage of naive T cells measured by flow cytometry. Because the CMV infection status of the donors was unknown, age-related changes in expanded clonotypes may potentially have been confounded. Estimates of total diversity based on one million sequenced T cells were considered lower bounds and underestimates.

Systemically healthy Caucasian individuals from Russia, roughly 40 in total and aged about 6 to 95 years, were included as donors. Around 10 milliliters of peripheral blood were collected from each donor into EDTA-treated Vacutainer tubes. PBMCs were isolated by Ficoll-Paque density-gradient centrifugation, with at least 6 million obtained per sample. Trizol reagent was used to extract total RNA from PBMCs, with at least 5.5 micrograms per sample. For every donor, an aliquot of PBMCs went through flow cytometry to measure the percentages of naive CD45RAhigh/CD27high T cells. The method was 5' RACE. The sequencer listed for this sample is Illumina HiSeq 2500. A second PCR of roughly 6 to 11 cycles was performed with a sample-barcoded 5' primer and a J-beta primer mix. A template-switch 5' adaptor carrying 12 random nucleotides introduced a unique molecular identifier onto each TCR beta cDNA molecule. Each sample yielded at least 2.5 million CDR3-containing paired-end reads. The Mint cDNA synthesis kit, primed by a TRBC-specific oligonucleotide, was used to synthesize first-strand cDNA from all RNA. Following uracil-DNA glycosylase treatment, all cDNA underwent a first 18-cycle PCR with the universal primers M1SS and BC2_uni_R. In the source study's methods: For normalization, 1 million high-quality reads were randomly selected from each sample, with every read carrying a distinct molecular identifier. Instead of being binned into consensus sequences, reads with shared molecular identifiers were discarded. MiTCR, set to a Q25 quality threshold and the strictest error-elimination algorithm, was used for CDR3 identification, clonotype clustering and error correction. A nonparametric unseen species model using Euler transformation provided a lower-bound estimate of total TCR beta diversity. Clones were called with MiXCR by TCRdb after fastp trimmed the public reads at Q25, and only in-frame beta chains were retained. Entries that share a CDR3 protein sequence are merged under the most common genes and DNA. TCRdb's processing, not the authors', yielded these V and J calls. The sample contains about 510,000 distinct CDR3 sequences, roughly a quarter of them found a single time. Over 3.5% of the sample is in the top ten clones.

This clonotype was recorded a few times. Its antigen target is currently unknown. There are no base qualities to consult, and no much larger clone falls within one base. The germline V gene (reference sequence) supplies CDR1 SGHNT and CDR2 YYREEE. Inclusive of the bounding cysteine and phenylalanine, the CDR3 is 20 residues long. The only DNA kept is the CDR3, 60 bases in frame from the first base. V has 2 bases trimmed and J has 0 bases trimmed; junction bases matching no gene number 13. The data were also submitted as part of a second study, on T cells of mothers and their children. From that second study: The donors were nine systemically healthy Caucasian individuals, made up of three mothers and their six children. cDNA synthesis used all of the extracted RNA, with around 1.6 ug of RNA in each 15 ul reaction. In the second PCR, the M1S primer added sample barcodes and 2-4 random nucleotides. Over 8.5 million TCR beta CDR3 reads were obtained for each mother, and 2.5 million to 3 million reads were obtained for each child. In both related and unrelated pairs, thymic selection shapes the output of TCR recombination in a similar way, with inherited differences having only a minor effect. Related mother-child pairs always showed normalized repertoire overlap that was slightly higher than in unrelated mother-child pairs, though the difference was never significant. Persistent microchimeric T cell clones were not detected, at a sensitivity of about 90 clones per million clonotypes. To look for features that set related mother-child pairs apart from unrelated individuals, the researchers ran deep NGS to compare the TCR beta repertoires of mothers and children. The mean age was about 38 +/- 4 years for the mothers and approximately 11 +/- 4 years for the children. After adapters were ligated using NEBNext reagents, the libraries underwent 100+100 nt paired-end sequencing on an Illumina HiSeq 2000. To avoid cross-contamination, the mother libraries and the child libraries were prepared a month apart and sequenced in separate runs. For each donor, between about 500,000 and 2,100,000 distinct TCR beta clonotypes were identified. Naive TCR beta clonotypes were estimated from low-frequency clonotypes matched to each donor's FACS-determined naive share, without sorting.

Sample: blood. The V gene is TRBV5-4 and the J gene is TRBJ1-4; 10 central bases correspond to TRBD1. The origin of this receptor is a boy aged 2 to 9 in good health. The bases read TGTGCCAGCAGCTTAGGACCGGGACAGGGGACCCTTGCAACTAATGAAAAACTGTTTTTT. The encoded protein is CASSLGPGQGTLATNEKLFF.